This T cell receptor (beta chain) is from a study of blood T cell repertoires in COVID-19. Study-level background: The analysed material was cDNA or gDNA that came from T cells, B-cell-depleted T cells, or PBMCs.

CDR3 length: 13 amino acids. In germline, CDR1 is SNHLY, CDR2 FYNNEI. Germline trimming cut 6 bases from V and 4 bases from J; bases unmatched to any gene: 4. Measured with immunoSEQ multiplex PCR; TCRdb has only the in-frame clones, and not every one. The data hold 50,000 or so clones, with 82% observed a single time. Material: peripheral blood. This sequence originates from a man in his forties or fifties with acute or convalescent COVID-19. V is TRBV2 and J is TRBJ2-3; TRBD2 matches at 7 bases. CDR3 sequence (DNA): TGTGCCAGCAGGAGTGGGGGGGCAGATACGCAGTATTTT. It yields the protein CASRSGGADTQYF.